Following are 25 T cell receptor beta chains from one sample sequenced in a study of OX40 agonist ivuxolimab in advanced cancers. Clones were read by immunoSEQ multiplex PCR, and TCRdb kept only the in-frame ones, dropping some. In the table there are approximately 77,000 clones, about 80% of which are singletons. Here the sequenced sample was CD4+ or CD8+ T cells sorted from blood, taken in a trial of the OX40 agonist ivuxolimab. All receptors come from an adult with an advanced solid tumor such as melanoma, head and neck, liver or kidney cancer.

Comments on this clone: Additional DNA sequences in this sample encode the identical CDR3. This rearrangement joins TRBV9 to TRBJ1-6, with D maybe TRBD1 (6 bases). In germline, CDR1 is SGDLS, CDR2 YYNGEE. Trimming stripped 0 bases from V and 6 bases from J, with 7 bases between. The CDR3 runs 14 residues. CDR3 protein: CASSVGGGNSPLHF. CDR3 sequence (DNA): TGTGCCAGCAGCGTAGGAGGGGGTAATTCACCCCTCCACTTT.

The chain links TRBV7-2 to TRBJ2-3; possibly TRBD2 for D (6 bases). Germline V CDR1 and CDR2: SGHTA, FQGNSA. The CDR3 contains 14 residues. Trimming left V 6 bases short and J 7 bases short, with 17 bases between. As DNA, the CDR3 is TGTGCCAGCAGGAGGGACTCCGGCACGAATACGCAGTATTTT. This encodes CASRRDSGTNTQYF.

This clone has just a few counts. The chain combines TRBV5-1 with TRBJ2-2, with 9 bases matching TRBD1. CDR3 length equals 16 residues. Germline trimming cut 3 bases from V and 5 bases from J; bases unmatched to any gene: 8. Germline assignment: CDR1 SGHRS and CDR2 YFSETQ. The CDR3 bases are TGCGCCAGCAGCTCTAAAGGCGGGACAGGGACCGGGGAGCTGTTTTTT. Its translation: CASSSKGGTGTGELFF.

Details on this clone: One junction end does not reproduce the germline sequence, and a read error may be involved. The CDR3: CASSQVEQGRRGGTQYF. The DNA of the CDR3 is TGCGCCAGCAGCCAAGTTGAACAGGGACGCCGTGGAGGGACCCAGTACTTC. The chain combines TRBV5-4 with TRBJ2-5; D is possibly TRBD1 (6 bases). Germline CDR1 is SGHNT and CDR2 is YYREEE (reference sequence). This CDR3 is 17 amino acids long.

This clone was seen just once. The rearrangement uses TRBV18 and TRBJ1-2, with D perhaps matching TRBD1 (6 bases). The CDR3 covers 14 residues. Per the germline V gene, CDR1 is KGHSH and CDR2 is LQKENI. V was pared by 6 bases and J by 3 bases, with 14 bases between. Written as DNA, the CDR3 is TGTGCCAGCTCCACCACAGGGTTAGACTATGGCTACACCTTC. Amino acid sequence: CASSTTGLDYGYTF.

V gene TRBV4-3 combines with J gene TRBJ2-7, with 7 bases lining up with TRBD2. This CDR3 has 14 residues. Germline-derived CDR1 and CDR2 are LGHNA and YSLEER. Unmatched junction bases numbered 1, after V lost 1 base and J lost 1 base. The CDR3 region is CASSQAGGSYEQYF. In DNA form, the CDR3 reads TGCGCCAGCAGCCAAGCGGGAGGATCCTACGAGCAGTACTTC.

CDR3 coding DNA: TGTGCCAGTAGTGACAGGGGGCCAGGGGCCAACGTCCTGACTTTC. This encodes CASSDRGPGANVLTF. The gene calls are TRBV19 and TRBJ2-6, with 10 bases that match TRBD1. The V and J ends lost 5 bases and 4 bases, in that order; junction bases with no gene match: 2. CDR3 length equals 15 residues. In germline, CDR1 is LNHDA, CDR2 SQIVND (reference sequence).

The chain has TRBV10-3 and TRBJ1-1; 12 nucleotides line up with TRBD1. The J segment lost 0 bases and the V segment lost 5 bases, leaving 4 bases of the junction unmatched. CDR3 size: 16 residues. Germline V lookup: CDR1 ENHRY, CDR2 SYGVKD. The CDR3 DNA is TGTGCCATCAGTCGGGACAGGGGGCTTTTGAACACTGAAGCTTTCTTT. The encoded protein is CAISRDRGLLNTEAFF.

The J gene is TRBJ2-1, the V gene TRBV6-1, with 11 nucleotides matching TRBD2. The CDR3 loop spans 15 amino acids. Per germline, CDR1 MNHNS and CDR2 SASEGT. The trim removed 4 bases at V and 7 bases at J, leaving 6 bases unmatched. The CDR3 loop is CASSARLAGTNEQFF. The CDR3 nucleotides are TGTGCCAGCAGTGCCAGACTAGCGGGAACGAATGAGCAGTTCTTC.

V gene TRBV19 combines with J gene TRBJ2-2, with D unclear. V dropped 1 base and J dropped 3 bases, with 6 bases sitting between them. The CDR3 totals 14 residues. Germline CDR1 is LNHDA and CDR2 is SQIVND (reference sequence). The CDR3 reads CASSIVTHTGELFF. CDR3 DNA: TGTGCCAGTAGTATAGTCACTCACACCGGGGAGCTGTTTTTT.

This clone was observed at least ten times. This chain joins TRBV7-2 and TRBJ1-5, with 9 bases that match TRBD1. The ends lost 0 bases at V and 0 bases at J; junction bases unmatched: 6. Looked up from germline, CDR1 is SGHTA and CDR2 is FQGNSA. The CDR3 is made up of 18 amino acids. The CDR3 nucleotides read TGTGCCAGCAGCTTAGCAGGGGACAGGGTCTATAGCAATCAGCCCCAGCATTTT. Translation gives CASSLAGDRVYSNQPQHF.

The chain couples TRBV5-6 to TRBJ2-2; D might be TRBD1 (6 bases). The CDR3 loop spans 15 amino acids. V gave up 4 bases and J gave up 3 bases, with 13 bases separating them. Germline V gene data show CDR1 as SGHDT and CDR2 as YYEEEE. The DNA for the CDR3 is TGTGCCAGCAGCCCGTTGGGACAATACACCGGGGAGCTGTTTTTT. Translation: CASSPLGQYTGELFF.

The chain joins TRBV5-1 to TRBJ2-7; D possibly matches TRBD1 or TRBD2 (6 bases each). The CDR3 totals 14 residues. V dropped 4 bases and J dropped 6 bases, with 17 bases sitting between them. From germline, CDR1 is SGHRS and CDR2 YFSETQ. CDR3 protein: CASSPGQPGGEQYF. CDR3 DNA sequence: TGCGCCAGCAGCCCTGGACAGCCCGGGGGCGAGCAGTACTTC. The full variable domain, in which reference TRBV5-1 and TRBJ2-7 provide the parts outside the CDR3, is KAGVTQTPRYLIKTRGQQVTLSCSPISGHRSVSWYQQTPGQGLQFLFEYFSETQRNKGNFPGRFSGRQFSNSRSEMNVSTLELGDSALYLCASSPGQPGGEQYFGPGTRLTVT.

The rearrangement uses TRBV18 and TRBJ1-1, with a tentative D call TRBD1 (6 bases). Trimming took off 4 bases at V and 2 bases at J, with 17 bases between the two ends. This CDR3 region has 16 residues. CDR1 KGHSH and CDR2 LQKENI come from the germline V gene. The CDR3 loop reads CASSLVPDSVNTEAFF. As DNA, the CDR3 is TGTGCCAGCTCACTTGTCCCGGACAGCGTAAACACTGAAGCTTTCTTT.

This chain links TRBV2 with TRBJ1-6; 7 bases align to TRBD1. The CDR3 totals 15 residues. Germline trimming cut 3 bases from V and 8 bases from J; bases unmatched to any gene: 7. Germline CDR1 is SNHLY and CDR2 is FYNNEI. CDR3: CASSEGARGHSPLHF. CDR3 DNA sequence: TGTGCCAGCAGTGAGGGGGCTAGGGGGCATTCACCCCTCCACTTT. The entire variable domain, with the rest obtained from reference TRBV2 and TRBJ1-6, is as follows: EPEVTQTPSHQVTQMGQEVILRCVPISNHLYFYWYRQILGQKVEFLVSFYNNEISEKSEIFDDQFSVERPDGSNFTLKIRSTKLEDSAMYFCASSEGARGHSPLHFGNGTRLTVT.

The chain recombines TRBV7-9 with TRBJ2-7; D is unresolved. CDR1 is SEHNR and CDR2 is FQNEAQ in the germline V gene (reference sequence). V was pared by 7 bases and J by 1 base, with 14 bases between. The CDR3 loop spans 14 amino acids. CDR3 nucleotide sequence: TGTGCCAGCACCTCCAAGGGCGTATCCTACGAGCAGTACTTC. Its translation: CASTSKGVSYEQYF. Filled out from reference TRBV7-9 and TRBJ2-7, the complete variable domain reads DTGVSQNPRHKITKRGQNVTFRCDPISEHNRLYWYRQTLGQGPEFLTYFQNEAQLEKSRLLSDRFSAERPKGSFSTLEIQRTEQGDSAMYLCASTSKGVSYEQYFGPGTRLTVT.

This CDR3 is CASSPETRNEAFF. CDR3 DNA sequence: TGTGCCAGTAGTCCTGAGACCAGGAACGAAGCTTTCTTT. The gene calls are TRBV19 and TRBJ1-1; D gene unclear. The CDR3 totals 13 residues. CDR1 and CDR2 (germline): LNHDA, SQIVND (reference sequence). V was cut by 5 bases and J by 8 bases, with 15 bases left in between.

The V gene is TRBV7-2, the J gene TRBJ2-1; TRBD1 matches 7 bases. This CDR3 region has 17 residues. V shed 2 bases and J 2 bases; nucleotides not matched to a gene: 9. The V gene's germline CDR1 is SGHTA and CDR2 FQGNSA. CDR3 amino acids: CASSLPTEGATYNEQFF. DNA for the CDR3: TGTGCCAGCAGCTTACCCACAGAGGGGGCCACCTACAATGAGCAGTTCTTC.

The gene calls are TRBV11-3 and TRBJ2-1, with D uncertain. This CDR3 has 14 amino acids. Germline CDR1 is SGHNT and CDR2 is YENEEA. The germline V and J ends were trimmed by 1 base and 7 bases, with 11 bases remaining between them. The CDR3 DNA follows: TGTGCCAGCAGCTTAGGGTCAAATCGGAATGAGCAGTTCTTC. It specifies CASSLGSNRNEQFF.

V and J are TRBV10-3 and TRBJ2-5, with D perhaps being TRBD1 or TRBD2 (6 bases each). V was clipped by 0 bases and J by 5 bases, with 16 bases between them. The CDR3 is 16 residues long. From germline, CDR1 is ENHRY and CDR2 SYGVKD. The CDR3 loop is CAISESISGAGETQYF. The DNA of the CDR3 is TGTGCCATCAGTGAGTCGATCTCGGGGGCTGGGGAGACCCAGTACTTC.

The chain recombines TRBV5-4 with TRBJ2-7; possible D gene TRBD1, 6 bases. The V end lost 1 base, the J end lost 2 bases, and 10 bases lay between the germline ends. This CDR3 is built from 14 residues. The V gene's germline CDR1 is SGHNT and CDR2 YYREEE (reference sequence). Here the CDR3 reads CASSLRGQTYEQYF. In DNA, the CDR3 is TGTGCCAGCAGCTTGAGAGGACAGACCTACGAGCAGTACTTC.

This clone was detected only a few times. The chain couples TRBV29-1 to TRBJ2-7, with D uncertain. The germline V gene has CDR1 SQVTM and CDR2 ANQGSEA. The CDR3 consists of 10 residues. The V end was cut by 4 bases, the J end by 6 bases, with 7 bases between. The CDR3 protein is CSVATTEQYF. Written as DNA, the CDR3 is TGCAGCGTTGCCACCACCGAGCAGTACTTC.

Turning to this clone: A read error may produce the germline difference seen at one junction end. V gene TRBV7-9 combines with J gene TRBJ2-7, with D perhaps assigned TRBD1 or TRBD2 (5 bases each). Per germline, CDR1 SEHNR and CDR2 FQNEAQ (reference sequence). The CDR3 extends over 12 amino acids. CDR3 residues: CASSQRDLSVNF. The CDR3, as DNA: TGTGCCAGCAGCCAACGGGACCTAAGCGTGAACTTC.

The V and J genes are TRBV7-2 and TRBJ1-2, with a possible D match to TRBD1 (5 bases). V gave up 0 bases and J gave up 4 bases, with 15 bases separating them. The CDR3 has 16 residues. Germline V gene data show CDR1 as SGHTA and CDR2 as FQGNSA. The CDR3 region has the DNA TGTGCCAGCAGCTTAGCAGACGCGGGGCCAGGCTATGGCTACACCTTC. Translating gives CASSLADAGPGYGYTF.

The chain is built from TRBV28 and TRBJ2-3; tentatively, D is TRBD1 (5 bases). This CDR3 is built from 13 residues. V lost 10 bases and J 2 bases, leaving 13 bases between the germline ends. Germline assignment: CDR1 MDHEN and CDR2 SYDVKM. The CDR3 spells CATQGGITDTQYF. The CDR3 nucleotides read TGTGCCACCCAGGGCGGAATCACAGATACGCAGTATTTT.